This TCR beta chain was retrieved from a study of spatial heterogeneity in lung cancer. About the research overall: Detection consistently yielded more beta chains than alpha chains.

The sample's time point: sample taken at primary tumor resection. The authors sequenced whole RNA from tumor, nontumor lung or frozen PBMC without sorting. The donors, fewer than 95 patients with untreated early-stage non-small cell lung cancer, provided the samples. The V gene's germline CDR1 is LNHNV and CDR2 YYDKDF (reference sequence). V lost 0 bases and J 2 bases, leaving 11 bases between the germline ends. CDR3 length: 16 residues. Each TCR cDNA molecule carried a unique molecular identifier. Each CDR3 protein is one row after TCRdb ran MiXCR on the 5' RACE reads. The table lists around 60,000 distinct CDR3 sequences, roughly 7.9% of them singletons.

The receptor was derived from a female donor with early-stage non-small cell lung cancer. The sequencing used PBMCs, collected at surgery. V usage is TRBV15 and J usage is TRBJ1-3; tentatively, D is TRBD1 (6 bases). The CDR3 region has the DNA TGTGCCACCAGCAGAGATAGGGGGATCGCTGGAAACACCATATATTTT. This sequence encodes CATSRDRGIAGNTIYF.